This record looks at one T cell receptor beta chain sequence and its context. Its binding antigen is unknown. No base quality values were provided; no much bigger clone lies one nucleotide off. One collaborating source in Seattle enrolled patients during active infection and followed them longitudinally through the course of disease. Each collaborating institution followed its own protocols to collect whole blood in K2EDTA tubes. For TCRbeta analysis, collaborators shipped samples as frozen whole blood, isolated PBMCs, or DNA extracted from either of those sample types. The source of the sample is a study of blood T cell repertoires in COVID-19 (dated by TCRdb to the early 2020s). Describing the broader study: Collaborator samples came from the United States, Italy and Spain and covered acute and convalescent phases of COVID-19. The material from the prospective study consisted of cDNA or gDNA derived from T cells, B-cell-depleted T cells, or PBMCs. The samples were drawn from the first 160 participants of the ongoing ImmuneRACE study and from over 950 subjects provided by 6 global collaborators. A de-identified subject ID, COVID-19 status, age in years and sex were almost always included in the sample metadata. Where available, HLA class I and class II types were taken from metadata supplied by the sample provider and were not determined by assay-based typing. Deeply sampled blood TCRbeta repertoires from subjects exposed to, actively infected with, or recovered from COVID-19 were included in the dataset. The repertoires were released in a freely available public database intended as a resource for research on the immune response to SARS-CoV-2.

Broad study findings and their caveats: The quantity of clinical and demographic metadata differed by source and by participant and was supplied without curation.

TCRbeta CDR3 regions were amplified from genomic DNA by means of the immunoSEQ Assay, a bias-controlled multiplex PCR. In the authors' own workflow: Nucleated cell counts per sample were estimated from amplification of reference gene primers within the assay. To quantify the absolute abundance of each unique TCRbeta CDR3 rearrangement, sequence reads were collapsed and filtered. For each sample, productive Simpson clonality was calculated as the square root of Simpson's diversity index across productive rearrangements. In its TCRdb copy, this immuneACCESS table keeps in-frame sequences only and misses some clones. Where compared with another copy, unresolved V genes explain less than half of these, and the others have no known cause. V and J calls and clone size follow that table, whereas D and trimming were derived from the DNA. The sample table contains some 160,000 clones; only one count was recorded for under 95% of them. Clones ranked in the top ten supply approximately 5% of the sample.

The source is a man younger than 35 with COVID-19, enrolled during active disease. Sequencing was done on a sample of peripheral blood.

The CDR3 protein sequence reads: CASSSLPQANTGELFF. The DNA sequence is TGCGCCAGCAGCTCCCTCCCACAGGCGAACACCGGGGAGCTGTTTTTT. The chain was built from TRBV5-1 and TRBJ2-2; 5 matching bases give a weak D call of TRBD1. Per the germline V gene, SGHRS is the CDR1 and YFSETQ is the CDR2. Trimming takes 3 bases from V and 0 bases from J, and the germline ends sit 12 bases apart. The CDR3, from cysteine to phenylalanine, totals 16 residues. The retained sequence is limited to the CDR3, 48 bases, with the frame set at the first base.